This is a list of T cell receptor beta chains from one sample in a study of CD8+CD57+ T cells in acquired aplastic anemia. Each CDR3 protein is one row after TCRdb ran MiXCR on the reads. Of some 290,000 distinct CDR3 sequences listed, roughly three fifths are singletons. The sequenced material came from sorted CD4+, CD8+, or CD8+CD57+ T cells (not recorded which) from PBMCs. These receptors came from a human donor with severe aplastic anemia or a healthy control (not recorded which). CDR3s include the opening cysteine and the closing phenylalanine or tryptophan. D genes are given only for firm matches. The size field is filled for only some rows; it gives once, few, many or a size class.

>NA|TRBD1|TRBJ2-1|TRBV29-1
TGCAGCGTACCTAAGACAGGGTGGTCGGGCAGTGAGCAGTTCTTC
CSVPKTGWSGSEQFF
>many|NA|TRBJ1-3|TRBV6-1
TGTGCCAGCAGTGAAGCCATTCGACCATATACAGGAAACACCATATATTTT
CASSEAIRPYTGNTIYF
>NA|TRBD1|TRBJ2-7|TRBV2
TGTGCCAGCAGTAGCCGGGACAGGGGTTCCTACGAGCAGTACTTC
CASSSRDRGSYEQYF
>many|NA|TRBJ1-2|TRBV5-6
TGTGCCAGCAGTTTAGGCGGTGGCTACACCTTC
CASSLGGGYTF
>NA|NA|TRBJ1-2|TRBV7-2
TGTGCCAGCAGTTTAAAGGGCAGCCTTAACTATGGCTACACCTTC
CASSLKGSLNYGYTF
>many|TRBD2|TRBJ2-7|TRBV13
TGTGCCAGCAGCGTGGGACTAGCGTCCTACGAGCAGTACTTC
CASSVGLASYEQYF
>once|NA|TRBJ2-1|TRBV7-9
TGTGCCAGCAGCCCGACGGCTCAGGGAGAGCAGTTCTTC
CASSPTAQGEQFF
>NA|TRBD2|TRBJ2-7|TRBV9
TGTGCCAGCAGCGCTAGCGGGGACAACGAGCAGTACTTC
CASSASGDNEQYF
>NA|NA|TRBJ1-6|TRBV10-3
TGTGCCGTACTCTTGGGCTCCTATAATTCACCCCTCCACTTT
CAVLLGSYNSPLHF
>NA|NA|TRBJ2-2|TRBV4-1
TGCGCCAGCAGCGGCCGGGATCGGACCGGGGAGCTGTTTTTT
CASSGRDRTGELFF
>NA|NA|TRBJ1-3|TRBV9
TGTGCCAGCAGCGTAGGGGGCAAGGACCTCACCATATATTTT
CASSVGGKDLTIYF
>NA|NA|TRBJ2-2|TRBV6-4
TGTGCCAGCAGTGAGCGAGGGGCCGACACCGGGGAGCTGTTTTTT
CASSERGADTGELFF
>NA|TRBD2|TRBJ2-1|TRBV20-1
TGCAGTGCTCCGGGGGGGACTAGCGGGACAGGCTCCTACAATGAGCAGTTCTTC
CSAPGGTSGTGSYNEQFF
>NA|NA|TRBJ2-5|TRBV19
TGTGCCAGTAGTATGCTGGGGGGCTACGAGACCCAGTACTTC
CASSMLGGYETQYF
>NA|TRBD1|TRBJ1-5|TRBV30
TGTGCCTGGAGTGTAGGGACAGGGGTCGTTCAGCCCCAGCATTTT
CAWSVGTGVVQPQHF
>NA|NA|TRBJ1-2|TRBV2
TGTGCCAGCAGCGAGGATAGGGGCTACACCTTC
CASSEDRGYTF
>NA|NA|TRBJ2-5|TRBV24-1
TGTGCCACCAGCAGGGGCCCATGGGAGACCCAGTACTTC
CATSRGPWETQYF
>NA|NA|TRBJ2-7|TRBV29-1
TGCAGCGTTGAAAAGGGGGGTACAGGGAGGTACGAGCAGTACTTC
CSVEKGGTGRYEQYF
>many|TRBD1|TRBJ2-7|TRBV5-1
TGCGCCAGCAGACCCGGACAGGGGCCTTACGAGCAGTACTTC
CASRPGQGPYEQYF
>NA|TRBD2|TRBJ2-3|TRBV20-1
TGCAGTGCTGGGAAGACTAGCGGGGGGGCCACAGATACGCAGTATTTT
CSAGKTSGGATDTQYF
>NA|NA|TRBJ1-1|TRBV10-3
TGTGCCATCATGGGGCGTTTGGACACTGAAGCTTTCTTT
CAIMGRLDTEAFF
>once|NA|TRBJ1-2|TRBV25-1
TGTGCCAGCAGTTGGGGACTGAGGGCACGCTACACCTTC
CASSWGLRARYTF
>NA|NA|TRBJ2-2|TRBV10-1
TGCGCCAGCAGTGTGGGTATATCCACCGGGGAGCTGTTTTTT
CASSVGISTGELFF
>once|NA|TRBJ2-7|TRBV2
TGTGCCAGCAGTGAGACGGTCACCTACGAGCAGTACTTC
CASSETVTYEQYF
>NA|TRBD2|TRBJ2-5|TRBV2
TGTGCCAGCAGTGAGACTAGCGGGGGGGCTGAGACCCAGTACTTC
CASSETSGGAETQYF
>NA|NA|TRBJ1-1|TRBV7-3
TGTGCCAGCAGCTTAAGGGGTAGGGCTGAAGCTTTCTTT
CASSLRGRAEAFF
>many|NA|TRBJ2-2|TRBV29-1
TGCAGCGCTGGGGCTAGCACCGGGGAGCTGTTTTTT
CSAGASTGELFF
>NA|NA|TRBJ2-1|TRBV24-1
TGTGCCACCAGTGCGCCCACAGGGAGCTCCTACAATGAGCAGTTCTTC
CATSAPTGSSYNEQFF
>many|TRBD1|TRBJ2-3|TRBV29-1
TGCAGCTTACGGGACAGGGGAGGGGATACGCAGTATTTT
CSLRDRGGDTQYF
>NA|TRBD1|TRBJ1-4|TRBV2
TGTGCCAGCAAACGCGCCGGACAGGGGGAAAAACTGTTTTTT
CASKRAGQGEKLFF
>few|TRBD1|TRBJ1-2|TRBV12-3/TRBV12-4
TGTGCCAGCAGTTCGACAGGGGGCGATGGCTACACCTTC
CASSSTGGDGYTF
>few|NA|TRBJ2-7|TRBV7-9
TGTGCCAGCAGCTTACTGGGAGCCTACGAGCAGTACTTC
CASSLLGAYEQYF
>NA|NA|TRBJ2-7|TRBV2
TGTGCCAGCAGCCAAGTTCAGTCCCTGCAGTACTTC
CASSQVQSLQYF